A selection of T cell receptor beta chains follows, all from one sample in a study of blood T cells in healthy people across ages. TCRdb reprocessed the 5' RACE reads with MiXCR, giving one entry per CDR3 protein. The data hold 790,000 or so distinct CDR3 sequences, with about half observed a single time. Source material: blood. These receptors all come from a man at least 80 years old in good health. CDR3s include the opening cysteine and the closing phenylalanine or tryptophan. The order of the fields is V gene, clone size, J gene, D gene, CDR3 DNA, CDR3 protein. D genes are given only for firm matches. Size tells how often a clone was seen (once, few, many) or the class of an expanded clone, and some rows leave it out.

TRBV4-1,.,TRBJ2-3,TRBD1,TGCGCCAGCAGCTTCGGACAGGGGTTCGACGGGGATACGCAGTATTTT,CASSFGQGFDGDTQYF
TRBV29-1,.,TRBJ1-1,.,TGCAGCGTTAAAGGGCTGAACACTGAAGCTTTCTTT,CSVKGLNTEAFF
TRBV28,.,TRBJ1-4,.,TGTGCCAGCAGTTCCGAGCCTAATGAAAAACTGTTTTTT,CASSSEPNEKLFF
TRBV28,.,TRBJ2-1,TRBD2,TGTGCCAGTAGTTCCCTTCGCGGGAGGACGTACAATGAGCAGTTCTTC,CASSSLRGRTYNEQFF
TRBV7-2,few,TRBJ2-1,.,TGTGCCAGCAGCGCCAGAACTAGTTCAAATGAGCAGTTCTTC,CASSARTSSNEQFF
TRBV30,.,TRBJ2-7,.,TGTGCCTGCCGGGACATCTACGAGCAGTACTTC,CACRDIYEQYF
TRBV10-3,.,TRBJ2-1,TRBD2,TGTGCCATCAGTGAGTCTTCACGTCTAGCGGTGACCTACAATGAGCAGTTCTTC,CAISESSRLAVTYNEQFF
TRBV9,.,TRBJ1-2,.,TGTGCCAGCAGCGTAGCTCCAGGGGCGACAGGAAACTATGGCTACACCTTC,CASSVAPGATGNYGYTF
TRBV10-3,.,TRBJ2-1,TRBD2,TGTGCCATCAGTGGGGCTAGCGGGGAGGCCCATGAGCAGTTCTTC,CAISGASGEAHEQFF
TRBV7-2,many,TRBJ2-3,TRBD2,TGTGCCAGCAGCTTAGCTGCGAGACTAGCGGGCACAGATACGCAGTATTTT,CASSLAARLAGTDTQYF
TRBV3-1,.,TRBJ2-5,.,TGTGCCAGCAGCCCGAGGGTAGGCGCCTGGGAGACCCAGTACTTC,CASSPRVGAWETQYF
TRBV12-3/TRBV12-4,many,TRBJ2-5,TRBD2,TGTGCCAGCAGAGGGACTAGCGGGAGTGAGACCCAGTACTTC,CASRGTSGSETQYF
TRBV29-1,few,TRBJ2-1,TRBD2,TGCAGCGTCGTCGCGGGACTAGCGGTATACAATGAGCAGTTCTTC,CSVVAGLAVYNEQFF
TRBV10-3,.,TRBJ1-6,.,TGTGCCATCAGTGATGTGGGGGTAGGTTCACCCCTCCACTTT,CAISDVGVGSPLHF
TRBV7-2,few,TRBJ1-1,TRBD1,TGTGCCAGCCAGAGGGGGCAGGGCTGGGACACTGAAGCTTTCTTT,CASQRGQGWDTEAFF
TRBV29-1,.,TRBJ2-5,.,TGCAGCCCCTCTGGGGGGCGAGAGACCCAGTACTTC,CSPSGGRETQYF
TRBV20-1,.,TRBJ1-5,.,TGCAGTGCTAGACCCCCCGGACAGAGCAATCAGCCCCAGCATTTT,CSARPPGQSNQPQHF
TRBV28,.,TRBJ2-7,TRBD2,TGTGCCAGCAGTCCCCGGGAGGGTAGCTCCTACAATGAGCAGTACTTC,CASSPREGSSYNEQYF
TRBV20-1,.,TRBJ2-3,TRBD1,TGCAGTGCTAGGGACCTGGGACAGGGGATGGCAGATACGCAGTATTTT,CSARDLGQGMADTQYF
TRBV7-9,.,TRBJ2-3,.,TGTGCCAGCAGCTTAGAGAGGCGGTCCCCTAGCACAGATACGCAGTATTTT,CASSLERRSPSTDTQYF
TRBV10-3,.,TRBJ2-7,.,TGTGCCATCAACGACCGGGACGAGGCTACGGACGAGCAGTACTTC,CAINDRDEATDEQYF
TRBV7-9,many,TRBJ2-1,TRBD2,TGTGCCAGCAGCTACCTGCCTGGACTAGCGGGAGGAGGAAATGAGCAGTTCTTC,CASSYLPGLAGGGNEQFF
TRBV11-1,.,TRBJ2-1,TRBD2,TGTGCCAGCAAGCTCCAGGCGAGTAGCGGGAGGGGAAATGAGCAGTTCTTC,CASKLQASSGRGNEQFF
TRBV30,.,TRBJ2-1,TRBD1,TGTGCCTGGAGCCAGGGACAGTTCAATGAGCAGTTCTTC,CAWSQGQFNEQFF
TRBV7-2,.,TRBJ2-4,TRBD1,TGTGCCAGCAGCTCCACCACAGGGGTGGCAGGAAACATTCAGTACTTC,CASSSTTGVAGNIQYF
TRBV10-3,.,TRBJ1-1,.,TGTGCCACACAGGCGGTGAACACTGAAGCTTTCTTT,CATQAVNTEAFF
TRBV30,.,TRBJ2-5,.,TGTGCCTGGAGAGTTACGGGGGAATATACGGGGGAGCAGTACTTC,CAWRVTGEYTGEQYF
TRBV5-5,.,TRBJ2-1,TRBD2,TGTGCCAGCAGCTTGGGACTAGCGGGATCCTACGAGCAGTTCTTC,CASSLGLAGSYEQFF
TRBV4-2,.,TRBJ2-1,TRBD1,TGTGCCAGCAGCCAAGTGAAGGGGGCTTACAATGAGCAGTTCTTC,CASSQVKGAYNEQFF
TRBV3-1,.,TRBJ1-1,.,TGTGCCAGCAGCCAAGATATTTACCAGAACACTGAAGCTTTCTTT,CASSQDIYQNTEAFF
TRBV14,.,TRBJ2-5,.,TGTGCCAGCAGCCAAGATCAGGGGTTTGGGACCCAGTACTTC,CASSQDQGFGTQYF
TRBV20-1,.,TRBJ1-2,.,TGCAGTGCTAGAGATGGGGAGTCCGTTGATGGCTACACCTTC,CSARDGESVDGYTF
TRBV7-2,.,TRBJ2-7,.,TGTGCCAGCAGCTTAGCGGTAGGACAAAATTACGAGCAGTACTTC,CASSLAVGQNYEQYF
TRBV18,many,TRBJ2-7,.,TGTGCCAGCTCACCACCAACAGACTCCTACGAGCAGTACTTC,CASSPPTDSYEQYF
TRBV5-1,.,TRBJ2-3,TRBD2,TGCGCCAGCAGCACTAGCGGGGTGTCAGATACGCAGTATTTT,CASSTSGVSDTQYF
TRBV9,.,TRBJ2-5,TRBD2,TGTGCCAGCACCTTACTAGCGGAGCCACAAGAGACCCAGTACTTC,CASTLLAEPQETQYF
TRBV5-1,.,TRBJ2-1,TRBD2,TGCACCAGTCAGCCGGGACGAGCGGGAGGAAGCTACAATGAGCAGTTCTTC,CTSQPGRAGGSYNEQFF